This record covers a single T cell receptor (beta chain). These data come from a study of technical replicates of blood from a handful of donors. Assay used: immunoSEQ multiplex PCR; TCRdb lists only in-frame clones, some missing. The table lists some 62,000 clones, around 87% of them singletons, with roughly 4.8% in the top ten. CDR3 length: 14 residues. CDR1 and CDR2 (germline): SGHRS, YFSETQ. Unmatched junction bases numbered 6, after V lost 5 bases and J lost 6 bases. The V gene is TRBV5-1, the J gene TRBJ2-1; 9 bases match TRBD2. The sequenced sample consisted of PBMCs. The receptor was derived from a human donor in good health. Some clones in this sample may be carry-over from other donors' samples. In DNA form, the CDR3 reads TGCGCCAGCAGAAGACTAGCGGAATCCAATGAGCAGTTCTTC. As protein: CASRRLAESNEQFF.